The entry below describes one T cell receptor (beta chain). Its antigen is still unknown. This entry comes from a study of cytomegalovirus exposure and HLA in healthy donors. Overall study results and limits: Researchers catalogued approximately 170 TCR beta chains as cytomegalovirus-associated. By HLA locus, TCR association rates varied in a later analysis, with DRB1 showing the most and HLA-C the fewest.

V shed 1 base and J shed 2 bases, with 9 bases lying between them. Germline CDR1 reads GTSNPN; CDR2 reads SVGIG (reference sequence). This CDR3 comprises 14 residues. The PCR ran on 60 Vbeta and 13 Jbeta primers. The protocol was immunoSEQ multiplex PCR, while the TCRdb copy is restricted to in-frame clones and leaves out a portion. The table shows approximately 170,000 clones, with roughly 84% occurring only once. Likely unrecorded immune exposures existed in these nominally healthy donors. The chain carries TRBV30 and TRBJ1-5; the D is unclear. The TCR was taken from a male donor in good health and CMV-seronegative. The sample comprised PBMCs. The CDR3 nucleotides read TGTGCCTGGAGTGACATCAAAGGCAATCAGCCCCAGCATTTT. The encoded protein is CAWSDIKGNQPQHF.